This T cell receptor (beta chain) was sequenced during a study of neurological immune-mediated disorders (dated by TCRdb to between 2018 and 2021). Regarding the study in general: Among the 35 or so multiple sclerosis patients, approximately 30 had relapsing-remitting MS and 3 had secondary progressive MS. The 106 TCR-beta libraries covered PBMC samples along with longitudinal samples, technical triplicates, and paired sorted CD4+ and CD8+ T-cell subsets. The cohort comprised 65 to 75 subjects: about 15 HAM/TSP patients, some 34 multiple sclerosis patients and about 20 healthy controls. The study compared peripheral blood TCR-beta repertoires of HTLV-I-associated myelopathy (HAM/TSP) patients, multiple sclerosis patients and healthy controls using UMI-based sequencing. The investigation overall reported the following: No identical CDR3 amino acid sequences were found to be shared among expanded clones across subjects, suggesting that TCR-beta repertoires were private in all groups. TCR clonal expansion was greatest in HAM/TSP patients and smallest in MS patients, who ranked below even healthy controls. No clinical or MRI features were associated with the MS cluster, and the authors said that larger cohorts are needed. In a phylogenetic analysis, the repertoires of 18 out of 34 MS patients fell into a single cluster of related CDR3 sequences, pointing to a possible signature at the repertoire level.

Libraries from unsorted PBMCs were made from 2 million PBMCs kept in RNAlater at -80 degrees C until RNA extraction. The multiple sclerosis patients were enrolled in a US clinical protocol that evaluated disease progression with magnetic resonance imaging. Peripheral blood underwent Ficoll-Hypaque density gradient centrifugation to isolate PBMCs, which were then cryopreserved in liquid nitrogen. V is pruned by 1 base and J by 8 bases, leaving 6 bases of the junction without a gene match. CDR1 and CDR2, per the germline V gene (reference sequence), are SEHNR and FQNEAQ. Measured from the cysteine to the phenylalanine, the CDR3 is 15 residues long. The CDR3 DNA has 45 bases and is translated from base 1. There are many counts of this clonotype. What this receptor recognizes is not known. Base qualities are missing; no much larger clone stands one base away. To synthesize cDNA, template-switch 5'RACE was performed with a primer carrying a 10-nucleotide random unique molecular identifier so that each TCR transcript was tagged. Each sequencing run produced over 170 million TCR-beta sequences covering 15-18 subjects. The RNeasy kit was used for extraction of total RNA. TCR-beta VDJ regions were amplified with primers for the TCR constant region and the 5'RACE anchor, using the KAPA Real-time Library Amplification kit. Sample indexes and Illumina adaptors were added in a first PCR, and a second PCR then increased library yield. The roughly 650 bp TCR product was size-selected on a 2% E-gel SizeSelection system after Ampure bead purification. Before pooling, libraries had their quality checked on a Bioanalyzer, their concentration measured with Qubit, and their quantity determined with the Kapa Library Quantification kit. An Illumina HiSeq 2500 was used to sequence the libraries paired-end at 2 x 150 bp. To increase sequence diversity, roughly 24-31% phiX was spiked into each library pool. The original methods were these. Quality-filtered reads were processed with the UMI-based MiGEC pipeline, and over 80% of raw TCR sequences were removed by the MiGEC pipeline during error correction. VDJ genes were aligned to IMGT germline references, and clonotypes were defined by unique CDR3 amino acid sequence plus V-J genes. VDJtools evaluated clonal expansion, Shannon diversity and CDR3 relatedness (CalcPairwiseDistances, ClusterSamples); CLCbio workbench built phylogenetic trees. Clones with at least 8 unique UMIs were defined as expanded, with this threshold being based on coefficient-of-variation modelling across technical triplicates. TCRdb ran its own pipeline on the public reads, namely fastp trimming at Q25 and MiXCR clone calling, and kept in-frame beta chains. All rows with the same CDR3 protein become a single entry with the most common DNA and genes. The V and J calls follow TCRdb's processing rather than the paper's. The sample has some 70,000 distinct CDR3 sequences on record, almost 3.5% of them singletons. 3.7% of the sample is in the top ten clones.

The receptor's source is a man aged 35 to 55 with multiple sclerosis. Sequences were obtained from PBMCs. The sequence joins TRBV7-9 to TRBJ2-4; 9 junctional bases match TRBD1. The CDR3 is CASSLDTDRGDIQYF. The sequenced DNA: TGTGCCAGCAGCTTAGACACCGACAGGGGGGACATTCAGTACTTC.